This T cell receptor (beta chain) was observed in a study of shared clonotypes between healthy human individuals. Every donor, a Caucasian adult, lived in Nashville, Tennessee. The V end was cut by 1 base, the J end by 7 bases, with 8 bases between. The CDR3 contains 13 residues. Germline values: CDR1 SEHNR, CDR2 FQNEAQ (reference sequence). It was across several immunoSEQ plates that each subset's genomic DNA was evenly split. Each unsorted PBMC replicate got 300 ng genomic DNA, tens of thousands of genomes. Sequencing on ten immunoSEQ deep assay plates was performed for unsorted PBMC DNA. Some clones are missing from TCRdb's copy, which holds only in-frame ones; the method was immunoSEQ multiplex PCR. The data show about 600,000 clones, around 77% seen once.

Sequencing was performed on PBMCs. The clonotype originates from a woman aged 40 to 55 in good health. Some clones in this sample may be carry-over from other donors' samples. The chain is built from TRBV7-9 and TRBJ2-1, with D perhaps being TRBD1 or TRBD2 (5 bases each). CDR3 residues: CASSLGDVNEQFF. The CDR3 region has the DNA TGTGCCAGCAGCTTAGGGGACGTGAATGAGCAGTTCTTC.